This T cell receptor (beta chain) originates from a study of shared T cell receptors in the human thymus (dated by TCRdb to the early 2020s). The study in broad terms: The study investigated the way shared, self-reactive T-cell receptor alpha chains are produced in the human thymus.

In its sample, this clone was seen once. Its antigen has not been determined. No base quality information exists; no much larger clone differs at one position. Library method: the immunoSEQ multiplex PCR assay. TCRdb stores this immuneACCESS table with in-frame sequences only. Part of the clones is absent; in the studies checked, under half of the shortfall reflects unresolved V genes, and no reason is known for the rest. For this sample the table gives roughly 500,000 clones, of which more than 75% were detected only once. The top ten clones comprise approximately 0.013% of the sample. These data are also associated with another study on human thymus T cells. Drawing on the second study: The donors were immunologically healthy infants in Finland who had open corrective cardiac surgery for congenital heart defects. Thymus tissue was obtained as surgical resects removed during corrective cardiac surgery. Usage of V and J gene segments appeared to be biased in both the thymic and the peripheral blood repertoires. According to the related research, thymic TCR repertoires were highly overlapping among unrelated individuals. The study characterized TCR alpha and beta repertoires from under 10 infant thymus samples and a few related peripheral blood samples. The infant donors were about 6 to 250 days old, and the cohort included over 5 males and two females. Thymocytes were released mechanically from tissue and stored at -70 °C as pellets of roughly 9.5-32 million cells. Genomic DNA was extracted from frozen cell pellets with a QIAsymphony instrument. The immunoSEQ multiplex PCR assay was used to amplify the TCRB and TCRAD loci from a standardized amount of quality-controlled genomic DNA. The V(D)J region was spanned by amplicons of a length sufficient to cover the CDR3 and to identify V and J genes. Amplicon sequencing was performed on an Illumina platform through the commercial immunoSEQ service. Primer bias and sequencing errors were corrected as previously described, and TCRAD and TCRB definitions were based on the IMGT database. The repertoires were analysed using immunoSEQ Analyzer 3.0 and VDJTools for basic statistics, V/J segment usage, diversity estimates, rarefaction and pairwise overlap. Diversity was estimated using the Chao1, ChaoE, Efron-Thisted, Shannon and inverse Simpson indices, and was also estimated on datasets down-sampled to the size of the smallest sample. Repertoire overlap used strict matching of CDR3 nucleotide sequence, V gene and J gene, with Jaccard-based multidimensional scaling clustering. Thymus samples yielded on average around 800,000 unique TCRB clonotypes, compared with 75,000 to 85,000 from blood samples.

The sequence came from a boy in the first two years of life with a congenital heart defect. Donor details come from another sample of the same person, matched by shared clones. Specimen: thymocytes.

The CDR3 region has the sequence CASSKGAVLYEQYF. The DNA sequence is as follows: TGTGCCAGCAGCAAAGGAGCGGTACTCTACGAGCAGTACTTC. The rearranged segments are TRBV21-1 and TRBJ2-7; the D call of TRBD2 is as the table states it, not checked on the DNA. TRBV21-1 has pseudogene status. From the cysteine through the phenylalanine, the CDR3 covers 14 amino acids. This entry keeps only the CDR3 DNA: 42 bases, framed from base 1.